Each of the 2 T cell receptor beta chains below was sequenced from the same sample in a study of identical twins. TCRdb passed the 5' RACE reads through MiXCR, listing each CDR3 protein once. This sample has 700,000 or so distinct CDR3 sequences, with less than 25% found just once. The same sample was also studied in work on T cells expressing NK-cell markers.

The sequencing input was PBMCs. All receptors derive from a woman between 18 and 29 years old in good health.

This clonotype has more than one count but fewer than ten. This sequence joins TRBV12-3 or TRBV12-4 and TRBJ2-7; 9 bases agree with TRBD2. The CDR3 extends over 14 amino acids. The V and J ends lost 3 bases and 3 bases, in that order; junction bases with no gene match: 3. CDR3 sequence: CASSLRGGVYEQYF. CDR3 coding DNA: TGTGCCAGCAGTTTGCGGGGGGGCGTCTACGAGCAGTACTTC.

This clonotype was recorded many times. The V call is TRBV20-1, the J call TRBJ2-7, with TRBD2 as a possible D gene (5 bases). Germline CDR1 and CDR2: DFQATT and SNEGSKA (reference sequence). With 1 base removed from V and 6 bases from J, the gap between germline ends came to 10 bases. This CDR3 has 12 residues. The CDR3 protein is CSARVGGSEQYF. The CDR3 nucleotides are TGCAGTGCTAGAGTAGGAGGCTCCGAGCAGTACTTC.